This T cell receptor (beta chain) was obtained from a study of cytomegalovirus exposure and HLA in healthy donors. Study overall: Both the approximately 130 validation repertoires and the 600 to 700 first-cohort repertoires used the same platform, as reported by a later analysis. General observations from the study: It was 150 to 200 TCR beta chains that were listed as cytomegalovirus-associated.

Germline V gene lookup returns CDR1 LNHDA and CDR2 SQIVND (reference sequence). The length of the CDR3 is 16 residues. Trimming removed 0 bases from V and 0 bases from J, with 11 bases in between. The table came from immunoSEQ multiplex PCR; TCRdb's copy has only in-frame clones and leaves some out. This table holds about 160,000 clones, around 88% found once. Note on this clone: The antigen is unknown.

The TCR sequence derives from a woman aged 18-29 years in good health and CMV-seronegative. The sequenced material came from PBMCs. J is TRBJ1-2 and V is TRBV19, with D unclear. The CDR3, as DNA: TGTGCCAGTAGTATAGAAGTCGGCCAGGCTAACTATGGCTACACCTTC. Translated: CASSIEVGQANYGYTF. Supplemented by reference TRBV19 and TRBJ1-2, the full variable domain reads DGGITQSPKYLFRKEGQNVTLSCEQNLNHDAMYWYRQDPGQGLRLIYYSQIVNDFQKGDIAEGYSVSREKKESFPLTVTSAQKNPTAFYLCASSIEVGQANYGYTFGSGTRLTVV.